This TCR beta chain originates from a study of T cells in Graves' hyperthyroidism and ophthalmopathy. As to this clonotype: Its target is unknown. A read error may be the cause here, since a much bigger clone is one base away.

TCR beta CDR3 regions were amplified from RNA. HTBI primers were used for first-round RT-PCR of the TCR CDR3. From the multiplex PCR reads, TCRdb called clonotypes with MiXCR, one entry per CDR3 protein. The sample includes approximately 400,000 distinct CDR3 sequences, more than 15% of them seen just once. An approximately 10 ml volume of fresh peripheral blood provided the PBMCs. Study results and limitations: Model predictions of ophthalmopathy came a median 6.5 months before onset.

This clonotype was obtained from a woman younger than 35 with Graves' hyperthyroidism. The material sequenced was blood.

This CDR3 is CASSYGQVSYEQFF. As DNA, the CDR3 is TGTGCCAGCAGTTACGGGCAAGTATCCTACGAGCAGTTCTTC. This rearrangement joins TRBV6-5 to TRBJ2-7; D not certain. The end of the DNA is better explained by TRBJ2-1, so the J call may be wrong. The CDR3 covers 14 residues. Germline V gene data show CDR1 as MNHEY and CDR2 as SVGAGI.